This entry describes one T cell receptor beta chain. What it binds is not known. The primer mix had 60 Vbeta and 13 Jbeta primers. Profiled with immunoSEQ multiplex PCR; TCRdb holds only in-frame clones, not every one. This repertoire includes approximately 140,000 clones. These data come from a study of cytomegalovirus exposure and HLA in healthy donors. Study-level information: A data release that came early held roughly 90 million unique TCRs from HLA-typed donors.

V was pared by 4 bases and J by 4 bases, with 9 bases of the junction left unmatched. Germline V gene sequence: CDR1 MNHNS, CDR2 SASEGT. This CDR3 region has 15 residues. Study outcomes and limitations: Versus the roughly 700-donor mean, an Asian-associated ancestry cluster reportedly showed fewer N-insertions in a later analysis.

This TCR came from a woman under 30 in good health and CMV-seronegative. The J gene is TRBJ1-2, the V gene TRBV6-1; 7 nucleotides align to TRBD1. The sequenced sample was PBMCs. CDR3: CASSGLRDSRYGYTF. CDR3 DNA sequence: TGTGCCAGCAGTGGCCTCCGGGACAGCCGCTATGGCTACACCTTC.